Each of the 29 T cell receptor beta chains below was sequenced from the same sample in a study of multiple sclerosis patients with progressive multifocal leukoencephalopathy. Time point described: 12 to 13 months of natalizumab therapy. Assay used: immunoSEQ multiplex PCR; TCRdb lists only in-frame clones, some missing. The sample includes about 30,000 clones, almost 90% of them seen just once. Sequencing used PBMCs, obtained from a patient treated with natalizumab. The receptors shown here come from a human donor with multiple sclerosis.

V gene TRBV7-9 combines with J gene TRBJ1-2, with D perhaps TRBD1 (6 bases). V lost 0 bases to trimming and J lost 4 bases, with 12 bases between them. Germline loops: CDR1 SEHNR, CDR2 FQNEAQ (reference sequence). The CDR3 spans 15 residues. The CDR3 DNA is TGTGCCAGCAGCTTAGCCTTCCAGGGGTCCTATGGCTACACCTTC. This codes for CASSLAFQGSYGYTF.

The rearrangement joins TRBV5-6 to TRBJ1-2; 7 bases match TRBD1. Germline V gives CDR1 SGHDT, CDR2 YYEEEE. V lost 6 bases and J lost 8; bases outside the gene matches: 22. The CDR3 is 17 amino acids. In nucleotides, the CDR3 is TGTGCCAGCACCCCCCCCCGGAATCCGGGACAGCTCGCAGGCTACACCTTC. Translated, it gives CASTPPRNPGQLAGYTF.

The V gene is TRBV27, the J gene TRBJ1-1; D uncertain. V lost 11 bases, J lost 7 bases, and 11 bases lay in between. This CDR3 spans 10 amino acids. CDR1 is MNHEY, CDR2 SMNVEV, per germline (reference sequence). CDR3 residues: CAEVPGEAFF. The CDR3 nucleotides are TGTGCCGAAGTACCTGGTGAAGCTTTCTTT.

The chain employs TRBV5-1 and TRBJ2-5; D is undetermined. The CDR3 spans 12 residues. The germline V gene has CDR1 SGHRS and CDR2 YFSETQ. Trimming cost V 0 bases and J 7 bases, with 7 bases left between them. The CDR3 reads CASSLAGGTQYF. The CDR3, as DNA: TGCGCCAGCAGCTTGGCCGGTGGGACCCAGTACTTC.

This chain uses TRBV5-4 with TRBJ1-1; D might be TRBD1 (6 bases). This CDR3 has 14 amino acids. V lost 1 base and J 5 bases, leaving 12 bases between the germline ends. In germline, CDR1 is SGHNT, CDR2 YYREEE (reference sequence). CDR3 protein: CASSLPSRGTEAFF. Here the CDR3 DNA reads TGTGCCAGCAGCTTGCCGTCCAGGGGAACTGAAGCTTTCTTT.

The sample holds one count of this clone. V usage is TRBV7-9 and J usage is TRBJ1-2; D not certain. V was pared by 6 bases and J by 5 bases, with 10 bases between. Germline V CDR1 and CDR2: SEHNR, FQNEAQ (reference sequence). The CDR3 covers 12 residues. For the CDR3, the DNA is TGTGCCAGCAGTGGCGACTCGTATGGCTACACCTTC. It codes for CASSGDSYGYTF.

This chain connects TRBV6-5 to TRBJ1-1; 10 nucleotides line up with TRBD1. Looked up from germline, CDR1 is MNHEY and CDR2 is SVGAGI. V gave up 6 bases and J gave up 4 bases; unmatched junction bases: 5. The CDR3 sequence is 14 residues long. CDR3 in amino acids: CASRSDRGGTEAFF. The CDR3 DNA follows: TGTGCCAGCAGATCGGACAGGGGGGGCACTGAAGCTTTCTTT.

The J gene is TRBJ1-1, the V gene TRBV18; D unresolved. This CDR3 is 15 amino acids long. Looked up from germline, CDR1 is KGHSH and CDR2 is LQKENI. Trimming left V 1 base short and J 0 bases short, with 9 bases between. This CDR3 reads CASSPRAALNTEAFF. CDR3 sequence (DNA): TGTGCCAGCTCACCACGAGCAGCTTTGAACACTGAAGCTTTCTTT.

The V call is TRBV5-4, the J call TRBJ2-5, with D unresolved. V lost 6 bases, J lost 3 bases, and 12 bases lay in between. Germline V gene sequence: CDR1 SGHNT, CDR2 YYREEE (reference sequence). The CDR3 totals 13 residues. Here the CDR3 DNA reads TGTGCCAGCAATCAAGAGAACGAAGAGACCCAGTACTTC. The encoded protein is CASNQENEETQYF.

The V call is TRBV15, the J call TRBJ1-1, with D unclear. V was cut by 0 bases and J by 3 bases, with 8 bases left in between. The length of the CDR3 is 14 residues. In germline, CDR1 is LNHNV, CDR2 YYDKDF (reference sequence). CDR3 bases: TGTGCCACCAGCAGAGATCGGTCGGACACTGAAGCTTTCTTT. It translates to CATSRDRSDTEAFF.

This chain uses TRBV5-1 with TRBJ2-5; D assignment may be TRBD1 or TRBD2 (6 bases each). CDR3 length equals 15 residues. Germline CDR1 is SGHRS and CDR2 is YFSETQ. Between the trimmed V and J ends, which lost 3 bases and 1 base, there was a span of 13 bases. CDR3 loop: CASSWGAASQETQYF. CDR3 coding DNA: TGCGCCAGCAGCTGGGGGGCAGCGTCCCAAGAGACCCAGTACTTC.

V gene TRBV5-5 combines with J gene TRBJ2-7; D uncertain. The CDR3 covers 15 residues. Trimming shortened V by 4 bases and J by 5 bases, and 19 bases separated the two germline ends. CDR1 and CDR2 (germline): SGHKS, YYEKEE (reference sequence). The CDR3 DNA reads as TGTGCCAGCAGCAGCGCCCGGGCCGCGTCCCACGAGCAGTACTTC. It specifies CASSSARAASHEQYF.

The chain recombines TRBV30 with TRBJ2-7; 9 bases fit TRBD2. The CDR3 runs 15 residues. V lost 0 bases, J lost 4 bases, and 7 bases stayed unmatched. In germline, CDR1 is GTSNPN, CDR2 SVGIG (reference sequence). The CDR3 sequence: CAWSVAGGPRYEQYF. CDR3 in DNA: TGTGCCTGGAGTGTGGCGGGGGGGCCTCGATACGAGCAGTACTTC.

Written as DNA, the CDR3 is TGTGCCAGCAGAGAATCGTCATCCTACGAGCAGTACTTC. It yields the protein CASRESSSYEQYF. The V and J genes are TRBV6-1 and TRBJ2-5; D is unresolved. The J call may be faulty, since TRBJ2-7 better matches the DNA end. Germline V gene lookup returns CDR1 MNHNS and CDR2 SASEGT. The CDR3 totals 13 residues.

The chain couples TRBV7-2 to TRBJ1-5; TRBD1 matches 9 bases. CDR1 is SGHTA, CDR2 FQGNSA, per germline. Trimming at V came to 1 base and at J to 6 bases, leaving 1 base not matched to a gene. CDR3 length equals 14 residues. CDR3 sequence: CASSLGQGGQPQHF. CDR3 DNA: TGTGCCAGCAGCTTAGGACAGGGGGGTCAGCCCCAGCATTTT.

The V and J genes are TRBV18 and TRBJ1-5; D call uncertain. Trimming removed 0 bases from V and 3 bases from J, with 0 bases in between. The germline V gene has CDR1 KGHSH and CDR2 LQKENI. This CDR3 contains 12 residues. CDR3 protein: CASSPPNQPQHF. DNA for the CDR3: TGTGCCAGCTCACCACCCAATCAGCCCCAGCATTTT.

J is TRBJ2-5 and V is TRBV7-9, with D possibly being TRBD1 or TRBD2 (5 bases each). The CDR3 is 14 amino acids. Germline CDR1 reads SEHNR; CDR2 reads FQNEAQ (reference sequence). Trimming took off 3 bases at V and 5 bases at J, with 13 bases between the two ends. The CDR3 spells CASSFPGPGETQYF. DNA for the CDR3: TGTGCCAGCAGCTTCCCGGGACCGGGGGAGACCCAGTACTTC.

The rearrangement links TRBV11-2 to TRBJ2-3; no definite D call. Germline V gives CDR1 SGHAT, CDR2 FQNNGV. Trimming pared 0 bases from V and 11 bases from J, leaving 9 bases between. The CDR3 length is 12 residues. The CDR3, as DNA: TGTGCCAGCAGCTTAGACCCTGGATGGCAGTATTTT. Encoded protein: CASSLDPGWQYF.

The J gene is TRBJ1-2, the V gene TRBV7-2; tentative D call: TRBD1 (5 bases). Germline loops: CDR1 SGHTA, CDR2 FQGNSA. There are 14 residues in the CDR3. With 8 bases removed from V and 4 bases from J, the gap between germline ends came to 17 bases. The CDR3 nucleotides are TGTGCCAGCCTCTCGGGCCAGGGTACCTATGGCTACACCTTC. Translation gives CASLSGQGTYGYTF.

In nucleotides, the CDR3 is TGTGCCAGCTCCCGGACGGGGAACACTGAAGCTTTCTTT. Amino acid sequence: CASSRTGNTEAFF. The rearrangement links TRBV18 to TRBJ1-1, with D unclear. Trimming stripped 6 bases from V and 1 base from J, with 9 bases between. The length of the CDR3 is 13 residues. The germline CDR1 and CDR2 sequences are KGHSH and LQKENI.

As DNA, the CDR3 is TGTGCCAGTAGTGTGACAGCCATGAACACTGAAGCTTTCTTT. This codes for CASSVTAMNTEAFF. The gene calls are TRBV19 and TRBJ1-1; possible D gene TRBD1, 5 bases. The CDR3 is made up of 14 amino acids. Trimming left V 5 bases short and J 0 bases short, with 10 bases between. From germline, CDR1 is LNHDA and CDR2 SQIVND (reference sequence). Variable domain in full (rest from reference TRBV19 and TRBJ1-1): DGGITQSPKYLFRKEGQNVTLSCEQNLNHDAMYWYRQDPGQGLRLIYYSQIVNDFQKGDIAEGYSVSREKKESFPLTVTSAQKNPTAFYLCASSVTAMNTEAFFGQGTRLTVV.

Only a few counts were recorded for this clone. CDR3 DNA: TGTGCCAGCAGCCTTAGCGGGGGGCGGTTTGGCACAGATACGCAGTATTTT. Residues: CASSLSGGRFGTDTQYF. The chain links TRBV5-6 to TRBJ2-3; 10 positions agree with TRBD2. V was clipped by 4 bases and J by 1 base; unmatched bases: 9. In germline, CDR1 is SGHDT, CDR2 YYEEEE. CDR3 size: 17 residues.

The chain couples TRBV6-1 to TRBJ2-7; 8 nucleotides align to TRBD2. CDR1 and CDR2 (germline): MNHNS, SASEGT. V was pared by 1 base and J by 2 bases, with 1 base of the junction left unmatched. CDR3 length: 14 amino acids. CDR3 region: CASSEVGGAYEQYF. For the CDR3, the DNA is TGTGCCAGCAGTGAAGTCGGGGGGGCCTACGAGCAGTACTTC.

J is TRBJ2-3 and V is TRBV5-6, with 12 bases matching TRBD2. Germline CDR1 and CDR2: SGHDT and YYEEEE. Trimming removed 3 bases from V and 4 bases from J; junction bases left unmatched: 9. The CDR3 extends over 17 amino acids. As DNA, the CDR3 is TGTGCCAGCAGCTCCCCGCGGACTAGCGGGGTGGCAGATACGCAGTATTTT. Translation gives CASSSPRTSGVADTQYF.

The chain uses TRBV7-9 and TRBJ1-4, with 8 bases lining up with TRBD1. Germline CDR1 is SEHNR and CDR2 is FQNEAQ (reference sequence). Trimming at V came to 3 bases and at J to 6 bases, leaving 12 bases not matched to a gene. The CDR3 consists of 17 residues. The DNA for the CDR3 is TGTGCCAGCAGCTTCGATCGGGACAGGAACTTTTATGAAAAACTGTTTTTT. Translated: CASSFDRDRNFYEKLFF.

The rearrangement joins TRBV19 to TRBJ1-3; TRBD1 is a possible D gene (5 bases). The CDR3 covers 15 residues. Germline V gene sequence: CDR1 LNHDA, CDR2 SQIVND (reference sequence). V lost 4 bases and J 4 bases, leaving 14 bases between the germline ends. The CDR3 region has the DNA TGTGCCAGTAGTAACCCCGGGACTGGAGGAAACACCATATATTTT. Translated: CASSNPGTGGNTIYF. Drawing the rest from reference TRBV19 and TRBJ1-3, the complete variable domain is DGGITQSPKYLFRKEGQNVTLSCEQNLNHDAMYWYRQDPGQGLRLIYYSQIVNDFQKGDIAEGYSVSREKKESFPLTVTSAQKNPTAFYLCASSNPGTGGNTIYFGEGSWLTVV.

The chain combines TRBV18 with TRBJ2-7; either TRBD1 or TRBD2 may supply D (5 bases each). Trimming took off 5 bases at V and 0 bases at J, with 14 bases between the two ends. Germline loops: CDR1 KGHSH, CDR2 LQKENI. CDR3 size: 15 residues. The CDR3 sequence: CASSETGGGSYEQYF. Written as DNA, the CDR3 is TGTGCCAGCTCAGAAACAGGTGGGGGCTCCTACGAGCAGTACTTC.

This rearrangement joins TRBV7-9 to TRBJ1-4; 9 bases fit TRBD1. J lost 6 bases, V lost 1 base, and 0 bases had no gene match. CDR3 length: 14 amino acids. Germline V gives CDR1 SEHNR, CDR2 FQNEAQ (reference sequence). CDR3 region: CASSLGQGDEKLFF. The CDR3 region has the DNA TGTGCCAGCAGCTTAGGACAGGGGGATGAAAAACTGTTTTTT.

The chain carries TRBV7-6 and TRBJ1-3; D not certain. Germline V gives CDR1 SGHVS, CDR2 FNYEAQ. The CDR3 loop spans 14 amino acids. Trimming removed 2 bases from V and 0 bases from J, with 5 bases in between. The CDR3 spells CASSLSNSGNTIYF. The CDR3 region has the DNA TGTGCCAGCAGCTTATCTAACTCTGGAAACACCATATATTTT.